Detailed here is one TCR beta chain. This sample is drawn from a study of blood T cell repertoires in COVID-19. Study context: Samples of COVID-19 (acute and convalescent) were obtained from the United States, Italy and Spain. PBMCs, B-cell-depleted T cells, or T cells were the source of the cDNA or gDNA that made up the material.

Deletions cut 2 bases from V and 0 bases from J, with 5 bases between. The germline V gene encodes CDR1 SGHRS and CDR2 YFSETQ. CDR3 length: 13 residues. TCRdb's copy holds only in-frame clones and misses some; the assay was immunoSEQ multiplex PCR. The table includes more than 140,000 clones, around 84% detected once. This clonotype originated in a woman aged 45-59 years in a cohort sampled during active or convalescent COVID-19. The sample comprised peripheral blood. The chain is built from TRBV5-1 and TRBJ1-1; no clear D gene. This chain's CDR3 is CASSLQLNTEAFF. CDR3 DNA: TGCGCCAGCAGCTTACAGTTGAACACTGAAGCTTTCTTT.